Each of the 32 T cell receptor beta chains below was sequenced from the same sample in a study of shared clonotypes between healthy human individuals. Terminally differentiated effector memory CD45RA+ cells were left out of the naive CD8 fraction, which was CD45RO-negative and positively selected for CCR7. Sequenced by immunoSEQ multiplex PCR; TCRdb stores in-frame clones only, minus some. The sample carries nearly 2 million clones, about 95% recorded once. The sample comprised naive CD8+ T cells sorted from blood. The receptors originated from a man between 18 and 35 years old in good health.

The rearrangement uses TRBV4-2 and TRBJ2-7; the D gene is possibly TRBD2 (5 bases). V was trimmed by 5 bases and J by 5 bases, leaving 16 bases between them. Germline CDR1 and CDR2: LGHNA and YNFKEQ. This CDR3 region has 14 residues. The CDR3 region is CASSGERGSDEQYF. CDR3 bases: TGTGCCAGCAGCGGCGAACGGGGTTCTGACGAGCAGTACTTC.

In this sample, this clone turned up a few times. This rearrangement joins TRBV6-5 to TRBJ2-7, with D perhaps matching TRBD1 (6 bases). Trimming pared 3 bases from V and 6 bases from J, leaving 15 bases between. In germline, CDR1 is MNHEY, CDR2 SVGAGI. This CDR3 has 14 amino acids. The CDR3 DNA reads TGTGCCAGCAGTTATGCGGCAGGGGATCTCGAGCAGTACTTC. Translation: CASSYAAGDLEQYF.

This sequence joins TRBV29-1 and TRBJ1-4; D might be TRBD1 (5 bases). Trimming left V 7 bases short and J 6 bases short, with 15 bases between. The CDR3 runs to 13 residues. CDR1 and CDR2 (germline): SQVTM, ANQGSEA. In DNA form, the CDR3 reads TGCAGCGCCAGCAGGGAGGGATATGAAAAACTGTTTTTT. Translation gives CSASREGYEKLFF.

The chain has TRBV4-3 and TRBJ2-1; 10 nucleotides line up with TRBD2. After removal of 2 bases from V and 5 bases from J, the junction contained 9 bases not matched to a gene. The germline V gene has CDR1 LGHNA and CDR2 YSLEER. The CDR3 extends over 17 amino acids. The CDR3 reads CASSQRVAGGYDNEQFF. In DNA, the CDR3 is TGCGCCAGCAGCCAACGAGTAGCGGGAGGTTATGACAATGAGCAGTTCTTC.

The V and J genes are TRBV5-4 and TRBJ2-1; D is possibly TRBD2 (6 bases). The germline V gene has CDR1 SGHNT and CDR2 YYREEE (reference sequence). The CDR3 runs 16 residues. V gave up 0 bases and J gave up 4 bases, with 14 bases separating them. The CDR3 DNA reads TGTGCCAGCAGCTTGGATGTACTAGCCCCTTACAATGAGCAGTTCTTC. Residues: CASSLDVLAPYNEQFF.

This clone was seen a single time. The chain links TRBV5-1 to TRBJ2-7, with TRBD2 matching over 11 bases. CDR1 SGHRS and CDR2 YFSETQ come from the germline V gene. Trimming took 0 bases from V and 3 from J; bases not matched to a gene: 5. The CDR3 spans 16 residues. This CDR3 is CASSLDLGTSGYEQYF. As DNA, the CDR3 is TGCGCCAGCAGCTTGGACCTGGGGACTAGCGGCTACGAGCAGTACTTC.

The gene calls are TRBV4-1 and TRBJ2-7; 9 nucleotides agree with TRBD1. The CDR3 length is 17 residues. Per the germline V gene, CDR1 is MGHRA and CDR2 is YSYEKL. V lost 2 bases, J lost 3 bases, and 11 bases stayed unmatched. The CDR3 here is CASSQYSSETGGYEQYF. The CDR3 DNA is TGCGCCAGCAGCCAATACTCCTCCGAGACAGGGGGCTACGAGCAGTACTTC.

The chain uses TRBV6-6 and TRBJ1-5; no definite D call. V lost 5 bases and J lost 7, with 15 bases in between. CDR3 length equals 14 residues. CDR1 and CDR2 from the germline V gene are MNHNY and SVGAGI (reference sequence). The CDR3 here is CASSRKHVAQPQHF. The CDR3 region has the DNA TGTGCCAGCAGTCGCAAGCACGTGGCGCAGCCCCAGCATTTT.

The J gene is TRBJ2-7, the V gene TRBV7-2, with D perhaps matching TRBD2 (5 bases). V lost 4 bases, J lost 1 base, and 14 bases lay in between. Germline values: CDR1 SGHTA, CDR2 FQGNSA. The CDR3 has 15 residues. In DNA form, the CDR3 reads TGTGCCAGCAGCTGGGGTACCGGGAAGTCCTACGAGCAGTACTTC. It specifies CASSWGTGKSYEQYF.

Note on this clone: This sample includes further DNA sequences coding for the same CDR3. Written as DNA, the CDR3 is TGTGCCAGCAGCTCCCTCGAGACCCAGTACTTC. Amino acids: CASSSLETQYF. The chain combines TRBV11-2 with TRBJ2-5; D gene unclear. CDR1 is SGHAT, CDR2 FQNNGV, per germline. The CDR3 loop spans 11 amino acids. V lost 4 bases and J lost 5, with 5 bases in between.

In regard to this clone: Other DNA sequences from this sample encode an identical CDR3 as well. The gene calls are TRBV7-9 and TRBJ1-1; tentative D call: TRBD1 (6 bases). The CDR3 covers 14 residues. Trimming pared 5 bases from V and 0 bases from J, leaving 10 bases between. CDR1 and CDR2 from the germline V gene are SEHNR and FQNEAQ (reference sequence). CDR3 amino acids: CASSLGGMNTEAFF. CDR3 DNA sequence: TGTGCCAGCAGCCTAGGGGGGATGAACACTGAAGCTTTCTTT.

The chain couples TRBV30 to TRBJ2-7, with 7 bases lining up with TRBD2. This CDR3 region has 13 residues. The J segment lost 6 bases and the V segment lost 0 bases, leaving 5 bases of the junction unmatched. The germline V gene has CDR1 GTSNPN and CDR2 SVGIG (reference sequence). This CDR3 reads CAWSVWGGSEQYF. CDR3 in DNA: TGTGCCTGGAGTGTCTGGGGGGGAAGCGAGCAGTACTTC.

The rearrangement links TRBV27 to TRBJ2-7; 10 bases fit TRBD2. The trim removed 5 bases at V and 3 bases at J, leaving 10 bases unmatched. The germline gives CDR1 MNHEY, CDR2 SMNVEV (reference sequence). The CDR3 is 16 residues long. For the CDR3, the DNA is TGTGCCAGCAGTGCGATCCGGACTAGCGGTTTCTACGAGCAGTACTTC. It yields the protein CASSAIRTSGFYEQYF.

The chain has TRBV6-5 and TRBJ2-7, with 7 bases lining up with TRBD1. CDR3 length equals 15 residues. The V gene end was trimmed by 3 bases and the J gene end by 3 bases; junction bases not matched to a gene: 8. Germline V gene sequence: CDR1 MNHEY, CDR2 SVGAGI. The CDR3 sequence is CASSYHEPGGYEQYF. The CDR3 DNA reads as TGTGCCAGCAGTTATCATGAGCCAGGGGGCTACGAGCAGTACTTC.

V is TRBV7-9 and J is TRBJ1-1, with TRBD1 identical over 7 bases. Trimming at V came to 8 bases and at J to 8 bases, leaving 23 bases not matched to a gene. The CDR3 totals 17 residues. CDR1 and CDR2 from the germline V gene are SEHNR and FQNEAQ (reference sequence). CDR3 DNA sequence: TGTGCCAGCTCCAGGGGGGGCAGTGGAGGCCCCACTTTCGAAGCTTTCTTT. Its protein is CASSRGGSGGPTFEAFF.

The chain has TRBV27 and TRBJ2-5, with D tentatively TRBD2 (7 bases). Germline-derived CDR1 and CDR2 are MNHEY and SMNVEV (reference sequence). The CDR3 spans 15 residues. Trimming took 4 bases from V and 3 from J, leaving 15 bases between them. As DNA, the CDR3 is TGTGCCAGCAGTTCTCCGCGCGGGGGCGAAGAGACCCAGTACTTC. As protein: CASSSPRGGEETQYF.

On this clone itself: The sample has other DNA sequences that encode this CDR3 too. The chain carries TRBV5-6 and TRBJ2-5, with D unresolved. The germline gives CDR1 SGHDT, CDR2 YYEEEE. The length of the CDR3 is 11 residues. The V and J ends lost 4 bases and 2 bases respectively, with 3 bases between them. Here the CDR3 reads CASSLQETQYF. The CDR3 DNA reads as TGTGCCAGCAGCCTACAAGAGACCCAGTACTTC.

In DNA form, the CDR3 reads TGTGCCAGCAGCGTAGGTCATTGGGAGTTCGAGCAGTACTTC. Translating gives CASSVGHWEFEQYF. The rearrangement links TRBV9 to TRBJ2-7, with D perhaps matching TRBD2 (5 bases). V was cut by 0 bases and J by 6 bases, with 13 bases left in between. The germline gives CDR1 SGDLS, CDR2 YYNGEE. The CDR3 is made up of 14 amino acids.

This chain joins TRBV7-6 and TRBJ2-7; TRBD1 aligns across 9 bases. The CDR3 is 16 amino acids. V dropped 5 bases and J dropped 3; count of bases not matched to a gene: 11. Germline assignment: CDR1 SGHVS and CDR2 FNYEAQ. Here the CDR3 DNA reads TGTGCCAGCAGCCTACGACAGGGGGAGTCCCGCTACGAGCAGTACTTC. Translating gives CASSLRQGESRYEQYF.

The chain carries TRBV7-8 and TRBJ2-7, with 12 bases identical to TRBD2. In germline, CDR1 is SGHVS, CDR2 FQNEAQ. This CDR3 has 15 residues. The V segment lost 5 bases and the J segment 4 bases; nucleotides outside the gene matches: 6. The CDR3 loop reads CASSHAGTSGYEQYF. Here the CDR3 DNA reads TGTGCCAGCAGCCACGCCGGGACTAGCGGGTACGAGCAGTACTTC.

The chain carries TRBV2 and TRBJ2-1; D is perhaps TRBD2 (5 bases). Trimming cost V 8 bases and J 6 bases, with 14 bases left between them. The germline V gene has CDR1 SNHLY and CDR2 FYNNEI. This CDR3 is built from 13 residues. For the CDR3, the DNA is TGTGCCAGCGGCGACTCCCGGGGCAATGAGCAGTTCTTC. It is translated as CASGDSRGNEQFF.

This chain joins TRBV6-6 and TRBJ2-1; 7 bases are shared with TRBD1. Trimming cost V 0 bases and J 9 bases; bases outside gene matches: 8. The CDR3 is 15 amino acids. Germline V CDR1 and CDR2: MNHNY, SVGAGI (reference sequence). CDR3 nucleotides: TGTGCCAGCAGTTACTCTGAGGGGGCGTCTGGTGAGCAGTTCTTC. Translating gives CASSYSEGASGEQFF.

This clone was found once. V usage is TRBV7-2 and J usage is TRBJ2-7, with D hard to call. Germline values: CDR1 SGHTA, CDR2 FQGNSA. The CDR3 runs to 12 residues. V dropped 6 bases and J dropped 4 bases, with 10 bases sitting between them. The CDR3 loop reads CASRSELYEQYF. CDR3 nucleotide sequence: TGTGCCAGCAGATCGGAGCTATACGAGCAGTACTTC.

The J gene is TRBJ2-5, the V gene TRBV5-1; 9 bases agree with TRBD2. The CDR3 runs 16 residues. V was pared by 0 bases and J by 5 bases, with 8 bases of the junction left unmatched. CDR1 and CDR2 from the germline V gene are SGHRS and YFSETQ. CDR3 nucleotides: TGCGCCAGCAGCTTGGCGGTAGTAGCGGGGGCGGAGACCCAGTACTTC. Protein sequence: CASSLAVVAGAETQYF.

V gene TRBV6-1 combines with J gene TRBJ2-3, with 10 bases lining up with TRBD2. The V and J ends lost 3 bases and 5 bases, in that order; junction bases with no gene match: 11. The length of the CDR3 is 17 residues. From germline, CDR1 is MNHNS and CDR2 SASEGT. CDR3 sequence: CASSDLGLAGAGDTQYF. The CDR3, as DNA: TGTGCCAGCAGTGACTTAGGGCTAGCGGGGGCGGGAGATACGCAGTATTTT.

The chain has TRBV7-8 and TRBJ2-7, with 13 bases matching TRBD2. Unmatched junction bases numbered 8, after V lost 5 bases and J lost 7 bases. This CDR3 has 15 residues. Per the germline V gene, CDR1 is SGHVS and CDR2 is FQNEAQ. CDR3: CASSAGLAGAFEQYF. The CDR3 DNA reads as TGTGCCAGCAGCGCCGGACTAGCGGGGGCTTTTGAGCAGTACTTC. The complete variable domain, with remaining parts taken from reference TRBV7-8 and TRBJ2-7, reads GAGVSQSPRYKVAKRGQDVALRCDPISGHVSLFWYQQALGQGPEFLTYFQNEAQLDKSGLPSDRFFAERPEGSVSTLKIQRTQQEDSAVYLCASSAGLAGAFEQYFGPGTRLTVT.

The chain joins TRBV2 to TRBJ1-2, with D tentatively TRBD1 (5 bases). Trimming pared 6 bases from V and 4 bases from J, leaving 15 bases between. This CDR3 spans 14 amino acids. CDR1 is SNHLY, CDR2 FYNNEI, per germline. The CDR3 DNA reads as TGTGCCAGCAGAGAGGGGCTCTCCAGCTATGGCTACACCTTC. The encoded protein is CASREGLSSYGYTF.

The rearrangement uses TRBV27 and TRBJ2-7, with 10 bases aligning to TRBD1. CDR1 and CDR2 from the germline V gene are MNHEY and SMNVEV (reference sequence). Trimming took 4 bases from V and 2 from J; bases not matched to a gene: 11. This CDR3 has 17 amino acids. CDR3 loop: CASSSTATGTGAYEQYF. The CDR3 DNA reads TGTGCCAGCAGTTCTACCGCCACCGGGACAGGGGCCTACGAGCAGTACTTC.

This chain connects TRBV19 to TRBJ2-7; D is ambiguous. Germline values: CDR1 LNHDA, CDR2 SQIVND (reference sequence). The length of the CDR3 is 11 residues. V was cut by 8 bases and J by 6 bases, with 11 bases left in between. The CDR3 nucleotides are TGTGCCAGTTCACAGTTGGGCGAGCAGTACTTC. It specifies CASSQLGEQYF.

Note on this clone: Different DNA sequences within this sample yield the same CDR3. The chain combines TRBV9 with TRBJ2-7; 7 bases are shared with TRBD2. CDR3 size: 15 residues. V lost 0 bases and J lost 0; bases outside the gene matches: 3. The germline CDR1 and CDR2 sequences are SGDLS and YYNGEE. The CDR3 spells CASSVGGGTSYEQYF. The CDR3, as DNA: TGTGCCAGCAGCGTAGGGGGGGGAACCTCCTACGAGCAGTACTTC.

With respect to this clone: Compared with germline, one end of the junction differs, possibly owing to a read error. The chain couples TRBV7-9 to TRBJ1-1; D unresolved. The V gene's germline CDR1 is SEHNR and CDR2 FQNEAQ (reference sequence). The CDR3 totals 12 residues. Here the CDR3 DNA reads TGTGCCAGCAGGCAGGTGAAGACTGAAGCTTTCTTT. This gives the protein CASRQVKTEAFF.

The chain recombines TRBV7-9 with TRBJ2-5, with 8 bases matching TRBD1. With V trimmed by 4 bases and J by 3 bases, 7 bases remained unmatched. The CDR3 is 15 residues long. CDR1 is SEHNR and CDR2 is FQNEAQ in the germline V gene (reference sequence). Here the CDR3 DNA reads TGTGCCAGCAGCTCGACAGGGGCCGAGGAAGAGACCCAGTACTTC. Residues: CASSSTGAEEETQYF.